The clone carrying this T cell receptor (beta chain) showed up just a few times. The sample originates from a study of regulatory T cells in long-lasting Graves disease. Study as a whole: Persistent cases were those of Graves' disease that involved over 5 years of antithyroid drugs with positive TSH receptor antibodies.

Investigators prepared the TCR beta libraries by applying iRepertoire HTBI primers and Arm-PCR of CDR3 regions. TCRdb used MiXCR to reprocess the multiplex PCR reads, holding one entry per CDR3 protein. The sample consists of about 660,000 distinct CDR3 sequences, about 30% of them appearing once. As to time point: persistent/refractory GD, antithyroid drugs over 5 years with positive TRAb. From PBMCs, RNA was extracted and then used to make the TCR library. V was shortened by 1 base and J by 5 bases, with 8 bases between the two germline ends. Germline CDR1 PRHDT, CDR2 FYEKMQ (reference sequence). The CDR3 has 13 amino acids.

Sequenced here: peripheral blood mononuclear cells (PBMCs), sampled when the disease was refractory, from a patient treated with antithyroid drugs. This TCR derives from a female donor with Graves disease. The chain uses TRBV13 and TRBJ1-1, with D unclear. The CDR3 DNA is TGTGCCAGCAGCTTAGTCTGGGAAACTGAAGCTTTCTTT. This translates into CASSLVWETEAFF.